This T cell receptor beta chain is from a study of vaccination and CD4 T cells after COVID-19. Study-level background: Convalescent cases consisted of six males and four females, of whom two were Hispanic.

Specified treatment: approximately 9-day PBMC culture with coronavirus spike peptide pools or control peptides (ViraFEST assay). At the Johns Hopkins FTIC core, DNA taken from cultured CD4+ T cells was sequenced by way of the Oncomine TCR Beta short-read assay. TCRdb itself ran the PCR reads through MiXCR, one entry per CDR3 protein. This sample has approximately 11,000 distinct CDR3 sequences; approximately 41% occur once, and the top ten carry 29%. V gave up 3 bases and J gave up 2 bases; unmatched junction bases: 9. Germline loops: CDR1 SGHVS, CDR2 FQNEAQ. The CDR3 covers 17 residues. Turning to this clonotype: Its target is not known.

V is TRBV7-8 and J is TRBJ2-7, with 11 bases matching TRBD2. The receptor was isolated from a human donor who had recovered from COVID-19. What was sequenced was CD4+ T cells from blood, cultured in vitro. CDR3 DNA: TGTGCCAGCAGCTTCATTAGCGGGGGGGCCATCACCTACGAGCAGTACTTC. Translation: CASSFISGGAITYEQYF.